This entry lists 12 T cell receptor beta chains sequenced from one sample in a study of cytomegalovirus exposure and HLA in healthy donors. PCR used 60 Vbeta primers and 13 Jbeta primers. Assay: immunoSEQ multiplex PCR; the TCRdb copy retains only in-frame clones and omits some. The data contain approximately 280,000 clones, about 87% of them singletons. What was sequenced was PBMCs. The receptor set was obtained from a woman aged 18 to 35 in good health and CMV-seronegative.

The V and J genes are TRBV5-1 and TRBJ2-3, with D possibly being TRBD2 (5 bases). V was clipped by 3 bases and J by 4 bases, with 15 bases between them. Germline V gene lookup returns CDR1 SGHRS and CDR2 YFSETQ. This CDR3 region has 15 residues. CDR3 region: CASSSDSLASDTQYF. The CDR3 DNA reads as TGCGCCAGCAGCTCGGACTCACTGGCCTCAGATACGCAGTATTTT. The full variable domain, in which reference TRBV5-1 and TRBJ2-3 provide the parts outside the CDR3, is KAGVTQTPRYLIKTRGQQVTLSCSPISGHRSVSWYQQTPGQGLQFLFEYFSETQRNKGNFPGRFSGRQFSNSRSEMNVSTLELGDSALYLCASSSDSLASDTQYFGPGTRLTVL.

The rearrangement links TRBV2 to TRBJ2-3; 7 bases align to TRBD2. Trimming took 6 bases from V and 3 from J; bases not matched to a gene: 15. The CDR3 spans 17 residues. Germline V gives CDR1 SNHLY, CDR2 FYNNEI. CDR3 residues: CASSQNRGAGWTDTQYF. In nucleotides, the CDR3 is TGTGCCAGCAGCCAAAACCGAGGAGCGGGGTGGACAGATACGCAGTATTTT. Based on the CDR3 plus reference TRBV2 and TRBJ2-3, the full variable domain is EPEVTQTPSHQVTQMGQEVILRCVPISNHLYFYWYRQILGQKVEFLVSFYNNEISEKSEIFDDQFSVERPDGSNFTLKIRSTKLEDSAMYFCASSQNRGAGWTDTQYFGPGTRLTVL.

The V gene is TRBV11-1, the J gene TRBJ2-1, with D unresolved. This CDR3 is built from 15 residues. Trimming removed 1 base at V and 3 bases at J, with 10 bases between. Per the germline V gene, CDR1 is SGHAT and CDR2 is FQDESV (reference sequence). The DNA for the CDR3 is TGTGCCAGCAGCTTAGGGAGTGAAGTCTACAATGAGCAGTTCTTC. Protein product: CASSLGSEVYNEQFF. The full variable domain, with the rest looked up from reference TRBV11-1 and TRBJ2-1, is EAEVAQSPRYKITEKSQAVAFWCDPISGHATLYWYRQILGQGPELLVQFQDESVVDDSQLPKDRFSAERLKGVDSTLKIQPAELGDSAMYLCASSLGSEVYNEQFFGPGTRLTVL.

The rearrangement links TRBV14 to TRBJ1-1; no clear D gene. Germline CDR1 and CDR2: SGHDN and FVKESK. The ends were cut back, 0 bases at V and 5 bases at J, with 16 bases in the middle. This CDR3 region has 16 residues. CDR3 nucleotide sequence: TGTGCCAGCAGCCAAGATCTTTTCCGGGGAGGGACTGAAGCTTTCTTT. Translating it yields CASSQDLFRGGTEAFF.

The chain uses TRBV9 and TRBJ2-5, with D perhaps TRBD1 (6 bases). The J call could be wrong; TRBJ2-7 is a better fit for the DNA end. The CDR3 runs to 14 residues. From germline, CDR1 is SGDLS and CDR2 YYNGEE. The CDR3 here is CASTLLGAAYEQYF. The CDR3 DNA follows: TGTGCCAGCACCCTTTTGGGGGCAGCCTACGAGCAGTACTTC.

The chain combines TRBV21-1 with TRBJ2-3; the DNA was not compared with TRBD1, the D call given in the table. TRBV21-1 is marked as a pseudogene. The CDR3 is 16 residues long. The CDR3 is CASSKGTGCYTDTQYF. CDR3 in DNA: TGTGCCAGCAGCAAAGGGACAGGGTGTTACACAGATACGCAGTATTTT.

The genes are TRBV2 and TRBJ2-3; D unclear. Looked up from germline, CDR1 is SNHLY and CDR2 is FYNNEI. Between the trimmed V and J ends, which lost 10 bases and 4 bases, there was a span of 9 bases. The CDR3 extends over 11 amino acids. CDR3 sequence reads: CAIRIADTQYF. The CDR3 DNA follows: TGTGCCATCCGTATCGCAGATACGCAGTATTTT.

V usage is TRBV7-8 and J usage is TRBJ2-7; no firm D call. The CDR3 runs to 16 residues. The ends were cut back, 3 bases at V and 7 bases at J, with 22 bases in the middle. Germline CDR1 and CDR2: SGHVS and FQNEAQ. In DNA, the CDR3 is TGTGCCAGCAGCTTTCCGCACGACTCGGCCCGAGGTGAGCAGTACTTC. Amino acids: CASSFPHDSARGEQYF.

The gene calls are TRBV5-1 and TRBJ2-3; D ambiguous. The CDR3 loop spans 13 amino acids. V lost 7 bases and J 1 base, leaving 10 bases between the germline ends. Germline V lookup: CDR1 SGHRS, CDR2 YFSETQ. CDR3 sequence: CASWVGGTDTQYF. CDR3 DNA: TGCGCCAGCTGGGTAGGAGGCACAGATACGCAGTATTTT.

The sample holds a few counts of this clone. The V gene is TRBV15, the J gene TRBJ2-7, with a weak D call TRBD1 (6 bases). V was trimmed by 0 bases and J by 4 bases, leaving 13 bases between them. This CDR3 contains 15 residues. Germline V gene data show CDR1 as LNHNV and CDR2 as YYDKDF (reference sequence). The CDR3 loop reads CATSRDLGRGYEQYF. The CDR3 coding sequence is TGTGCCACCAGCAGAGATCTCGGCAGGGGTTACGAGCAGTACTTC.

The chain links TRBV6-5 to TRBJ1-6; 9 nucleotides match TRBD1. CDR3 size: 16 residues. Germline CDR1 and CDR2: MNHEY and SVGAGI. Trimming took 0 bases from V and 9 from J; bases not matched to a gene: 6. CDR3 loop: CASSYSTGGPISPLHF. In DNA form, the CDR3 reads TGTGCCAGCAGTTACTCGACAGGGGGGCCAATTTCACCCCTCCACTTT.

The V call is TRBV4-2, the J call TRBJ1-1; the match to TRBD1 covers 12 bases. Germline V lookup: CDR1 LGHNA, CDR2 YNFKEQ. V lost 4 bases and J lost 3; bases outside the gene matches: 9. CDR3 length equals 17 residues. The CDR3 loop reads CASSRKLGQGADTEAFF. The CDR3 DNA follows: TGTGCCAGCAGCCGCAAGTTGGGACAGGGGGCGGACACTGAAGCTTTCTTT.